This T cell receptor beta chain was retrieved from a study of blood T cell repertoires in COVID-19. V lost 8 bases, J lost 3 bases, and 21 bases lay in between. CDR1 and CDR2 (germline): MDHEN, SYDVKM. This CDR3 contains 16 residues. Clones were read by immunoSEQ multiplex PCR, and TCRdb kept only the in-frame ones, dropping some. This sample has a few hundred thousand clones, with around nine tenths found just once. V usage is TRBV28 and J usage is TRBJ2-3, with D possibly being TRBD2 (5 bases). The sequencing sample was made of peripheral blood. This TCR was recovered from a man in his sixties who had recovered from COVID-19. CDR3 sequence (DNA): TGTGCCAGCGCTAGCCGGTTTGTCGAAGCAACAGATACGCAGTATTTT. Protein product: CASASRFVEATDTQYF.